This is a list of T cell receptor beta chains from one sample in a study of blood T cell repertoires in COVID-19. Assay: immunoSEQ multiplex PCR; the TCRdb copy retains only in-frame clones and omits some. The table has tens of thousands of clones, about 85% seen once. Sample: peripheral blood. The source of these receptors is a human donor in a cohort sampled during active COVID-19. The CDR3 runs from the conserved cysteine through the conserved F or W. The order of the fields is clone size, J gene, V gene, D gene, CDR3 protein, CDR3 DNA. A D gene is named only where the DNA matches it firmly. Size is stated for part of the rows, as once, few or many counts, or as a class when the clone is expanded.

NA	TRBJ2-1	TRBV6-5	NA	CASSYSPGVHEQFF	TGTGCCAGCAGTTACTCGCCGGGAGTCCATGAGCAGTTCTTC
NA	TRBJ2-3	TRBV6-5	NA	CASLTRGRGSDTQYF	TGTGCCAGCTTAACGAGGGGGAGAGGGTCAGATACGCAGTATTTT
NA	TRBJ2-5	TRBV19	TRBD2	CASSRASGGYQETQYF	TGTGCCAGTAGCCGAGCCAGCGGGGGGTACCAAGAGACCCAGTACTTC
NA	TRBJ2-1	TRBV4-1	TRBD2	CASSQDSSGSTEQFF	TGCGCCAGCAGCCAAGATTCTAGCGGGAGCACTGAGCAGTTCTTC
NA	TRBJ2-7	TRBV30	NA	CAWNRIAGSEQYF	TGTGCCTGGAACCGTATTGCGGGGAGCGAGCAGTACTTC
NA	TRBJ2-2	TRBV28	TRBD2	CASGTSGSEGELFF	TGTGCCAGCGGGACTAGCGGGAGTGAAGGGGAGCTGTTTTTT
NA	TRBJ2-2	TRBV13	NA	CASSPESDTGELFF	TGTGCCAGCAGCCCCGAGTCGGACACCGGGGAGCTGTTTTTT
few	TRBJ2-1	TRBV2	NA	CASMESPGGEQFF	TGTGCCAGCATGGAGAGCCCCGGCGGTGAGCAGTTCTTC
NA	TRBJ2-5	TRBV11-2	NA	CASSLAEEETQYF	TGTGCCAGCAGCTTAGCGGAGGAAGAGACCCAGTACTTC
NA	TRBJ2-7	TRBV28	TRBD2	CASRREATYEQYF	TGTGCCAGCAGACGGGAGGCCACCTACGAGCAGTACTTC
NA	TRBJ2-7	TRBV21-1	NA	CASSTRQGLGEQYF	TGTGCCAGCAGCACCCGACAGGGACTGGGGGAGCAGTACTTC
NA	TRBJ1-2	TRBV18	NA	CASSPRTEYGYTF	TGTGCCAGCTCCCCTCGGACAGAGTATGGCTACACCTTC
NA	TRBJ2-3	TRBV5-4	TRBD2	CASSATSGRTTDTQYF	TGTGCCAGCAGCGCTACTAGCGGGAGGACTACAGATACGCAGTATTTT
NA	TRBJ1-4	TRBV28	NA	CASSLGGVLAEKKLFF	TGTGCCAGCAGTTTAGGAGGGGTTCTAGCCGAAAAAAAACTGTTTTTT
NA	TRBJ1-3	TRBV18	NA	CASSQPQGFSGNTIYF	TGTGCCAGCTCACAACCACAGGGTTTTTCTGGAAACACCATATATTTT